Below, 8 T cell receptor beta chains from the same sample are listed, as sequenced in a study of shared clonotypes between healthy human individuals (dated by TCRdb to 2019 to 2021). The library was obtained by the immunoSEQ multiplex PCR assay. The immuneACCESS repertoire file appears here via TCRdb, limited to in-frame rearrangements. These files lack a portion of the clones; in checked studies, under half of the deficit traces to unresolved V genes, and the cause of the others is not known. The sample table shows over a million clones, and roughly 97% are seen once. About 1.2% of the sample comes from the top ten. Specimen: naive CD4+ T cells sorted from blood. The intended sense of this specimen's cell subset or site label: CD45RA+ positively selected. The receptors derive from a man aged 25 to 45 in good health.

The CDR3 nucleotides are TGTGCCAGCAGCTCGGGACTAGCCGAAGATACGCAGTATTTT. Its protein is CASSSGLAEDTQYF. The chain uses TRBV5-5 and TRBJ2-3, with 9 bases aligning to TRBD2. The germline V gene encodes CDR1 SGHKS and CDR2 YYEKEE (reference sequence). Trimming removed 3 bases from V and 5 bases from J; junction bases left unmatched: 4. This CDR3 is built from 14 residues.

The genes are TRBV7-6 and TRBJ1-5; TRBD1 matches 9 bases. This CDR3 has 16 amino acids. With 1 base clipped from V and 3 bases from J, the junction kept 4 bases outside the gene matches. Germline V gene lookup returns CDR1 SGHVS and CDR2 FNYEAQ. The CDR3 here is CASSLDTGGHNQPQHF. DNA of the CDR3: TGTGCCAGCAGCTTAGACACAGGGGGCCACAATCAGCCCCAGCATTTT.

The chain carries TRBV27 and TRBJ2-2, with D maybe TRBD2 (6 bases). V shed 8 bases and J shed 1 base, with 17 bases lying between them. Germline values: CDR1 MNHEY, CDR2 SMNVEV (reference sequence). CDR3 length equals 16 residues. The CDR3 is CASRPSAGLNTGELFF. The CDR3 bases are TGTGCCAGCCGCCCATCCGCGGGATTGAACACCGGGGAGCTGTTTTTT.

The CDR3 reads CASSLPGTASPGAFF. The CDR3 DNA sequence: TGCGCCAGCAGCCTACCCGGGACTGCAAGCCCGGGGGCTTTCTTT. The chain uses TRBV5-1 and TRBJ1-1; perhaps TRBD1 as D (5 bases). From germline, CDR1 is SGHRS and CDR2 YFSETQ. V lost 4 bases and J 11 bases, leaving 24 bases between the germline ends. The CDR3 loop spans 15 amino acids.

This rearrangement joins TRBV2 to TRBJ2-1; tentatively, D is TRBD1 (7 bases). Germline V gene sequence: CDR1 SNHLY, CDR2 FYNNEI. V was shortened by 3 bases and J by 7 bases, with 19 bases between the two germline ends. CDR3 size: 16 residues. The CDR3, as DNA: TGTGCCAGCAGTGACCGTGGAGGGGGCTCCTTGAATGAGCAGTTCTTC. Amino acid sequence: CASSDRGGGSLNEQFF.

With respect to this clone: This CDR3 is also generated by other DNA sequences in the sample. This chain links TRBV5-1 with TRBJ1-1; unclear D gene. CDR1 SGHRS and CDR2 YFSETQ come from the germline V gene. Trimming shortened V by 4 bases and J by 0 bases, and 10 bases separated the two germline ends. The CDR3 has 14 residues. CDR3 DNA sequence: TGCGCCAGCAGCCCCGGAACAATGAACACTGAAGCTTTCTTT. It is translated as CASSPGTMNTEAFF. Full variable domain (missing parts from reference TRBV5-1 and TRBJ1-1): KAGVTQTPRYLIKTRGQQVTLSCSPISGHRSVSWYQQTPGQGLQFLFEYFSETQRNKGNFPGRFSGRQFSNSRSEMNVSTLELGDSALYLCASSPGTMNTEAFFGQGTRLTVV.

This chain's CDR3 is CASSPLAASGANVLTF. DNA for the CDR3: TGTGCCAGCTCACCACTAGCGGCCTCTGGGGCCAACGTCCTGACTTTC. The chain links TRBV18 to TRBJ2-6; a weak D match, TRBD2 (6 bases). From germline, CDR1 is KGHSH and CDR2 LQKENI. This CDR3 comprises 16 residues. V lost 1 base to trimming and J lost 0 bases, with 7 bases between them.

This chain joins TRBV7-8 and TRBJ2-7; 9 nucleotides line up with TRBD1. The CDR3 contains 14 residues. The germline CDR1 and CDR2 sequences are SGHVS and FQNEAQ. The V segment lost 3 bases and the J segment 4 bases; nucleotides outside the gene matches: 4. CDR3 protein: CASSFGTGKYEQYF. CDR3 coding DNA: TGTGCCAGCAGCTTCGGGACAGGGAAATACGAGCAGTACTTC.